A selection of T cell receptor beta chains follows, all from one sample in a study of T cell repertoires in cytomegalovirus infection. TCRdb fed the reads into MiXCR, producing one record per CDR3 protein. The sample comprises hundreds of thousands of distinct CDR3 sequences, about 40% of which are singletons, and 2.8% rests with the top ten. The sequenced sample consisted of PBMCs. The receptors shown here come from a human donor in good health (CMV status not recorded). Some clones in this sample may be carry-over from other donors' samples. Both conserved end residues are part of each CDR3. The D gene is left open where the match is weak. Where a row states a size, it is once, few, many or the class of an expanded clone; other rows omit it.

D,size,J,V,CDR3,DNA
TRBD1,-,TRBJ2-3,TRBV20-1,CSARETGSDTQYF,TGCAGTGCTAGGGAGACAGGGTCAGATACGCAGTATTTT
TRBD2,-,TRBJ2-1,TRBV11-2,CASSLGFLAGLNEQFF,TGTGCCAGCAGCTTAGGGTTCCTAGCGGGGTTAAATGAGCAGTTCTTC
-,many,TRBJ1-2,TRBV7-2,CASSPSRGTNYGYTF,TGTGCCAGCAGCCCCTCAAGGGGAACAAACTATGGCTACACCTTC
TRBD2,many,TRBJ2-7,TRBV7-2,CASSLARASGSYEQYF,TGTGCCAGCAGCTTAGCGAGGGCTAGCGGGAGCTACGAGCAGTACTTC
-,-,TRBJ1-6,TRBV19,CASTSDSAYSPLHF,TGTGCCAGTACCAGTGACAGCGCTTATTCACCCCTACACTTT
TRBD2,few,TRBJ2-5,TRBV15,CATSSGRLAGGLGETQYF,TGTGCCACCAGCAGCGGAAGGCTAGCGGGAGGTTTGGGAGAGACCCAGTACTTC
TRBD1,once,TRBJ1-1,TRBV7-9,CACSARQGLGRAEAFF,TGTGCCTGCAGCGCACGACAGGGTTTAGGTAGGGCTGAAGCTTTCTTT
TRBD1,-,TRBJ1-1,TRBV6-1,CASTDRGGNTEAFF,TGTGCCAGCACTGACAGGGGAGGGAACACTGAAGCTTTCTTT
-,-,TRBJ1-1,TRBV6-5,CASSSRGGDTEAFF,TGCGCCAGCAGTTCCCGAGGGGGTGACACTGAAGCTTTCTTT
TRBD1,-,TRBJ2-4,TRBV9,CASSVAGTGKRVDIQYF,TGTGCCAGCAGCGTAGCCGGGACAGGGAAGAGGGTGGACATTCAGTACTTC
TRBD1,many,TRBJ2-1,TRBV7-3,CASSPDRGEQFF,TGTGCCAGCAGCCCGGACAGGGGTGAGCAGTTCTTC
-,-,TRBJ1-5,TRBV27,CASSPGAPQDYSNQPQHF,TGTGCCAGCAGTCCCGGGGCCCCCCAAGACTATAGCAATCAGCCCCAGCATTTT
TRBD2,many,TRBJ2-7,TRBV7-9,CASSHWTSGYTYEQYF,TGTGCCAGCAGCCACTGGACTAGCGGGTACACCTACGAGCAGTACTTC
-,once,TRBJ1-5,TRBV3-1,CASSRWGGSGSLGNQPQHF,TGTGCCAGCAGCCGATGGGGGGGCTCTGGAAGTTTGGGCAATCAGCCCCAGCATTTT
-,-,TRBJ2-1,TRBV28,CASSPAEGGHNEQFF,TGTGCCAGCAGTCCGGCGGAGGGGGGGCACAATGAGCAGTTCTTC
-,-,TRBJ2-4,TRBV5-6,CASRAWAGIDIQYF,TGTGCCAGCAGGGCCTGGGCGGGAATTGACATTCAGTACTTC
-,-,TRBJ2-5,TRBV28,CASSLSPSLRETQYF,TGTGCCAGCAGTTTATCCCCTTCTCTCCGAGAGACCCAGTACTTC
TRBD1,-,TRBJ1-1,TRBV29-1,CSVERVPGQLNTEAFF,TGCAGCGTTGAAAGAGTCCCGGGACAGTTAAACACTGAAGCTTTCTTT
TRBD1,many,TRBJ1-2,TRBV7-2,CASSLEWTRQGAPDYGYTF,TGTGCCAGCAGCTTAGAATGGACGAGACAGGGGGCGCCGGACTATGGCTACACCTTC
TRBD1,few,TRBJ2-7,TRBV5-6,CASSSRDRAGEQYF,TGTGCCAGCAGCTCCCGGGACAGGGCTGGCGAGCAGTACTTC
TRBD1,-,TRBJ1-1,TRBV7-9,CASSVTGTGSPNEAFF,TGTGCCAGCAGCGTTACCGGGACAGGGTCACCAAATGAAGCTTTCTTT
-,-,TRBJ2-7,TRBV7-4,CASSPRAGQHAYEQYF,TGTGCCAGCAGCCCCCGCGCGGGACAGCACGCCTACGAGCAGTACTTC
TRBD1,few,TRBJ1-4,TRBV4-1,CASSPLPGQGGNEKLFF,TGCGCCAGCAGCCCCTTACCTGGACAGGGGGGCAATGAAAAACTGTTTTTT
TRBD1,-,TRBJ1-2,TRBV19,CASSISTGDRGHNYGYTF,TGTGCCAGTAGTATATCTACCGGGGACAGGGGGCACAACTATGGCTACACCTTC
TRBD1,few,TRBJ1-2,TRBV19,CATRTGINYGYTF,TGTGCCACTCGGACAGGCATAAACTATGGCTACACCTTC
-,-,TRBJ1-1,TRBV6-5,CASSYGQSSEAFF,TGTGCCAGCAGTTACGGACAGTCCTCTGAAGCTTTCTTT
-,-,TRBJ1-1,TRBV30,CAWSVLSGVGTEAFF,TGTGCCTGGAGTGTACTTTCGGGGGTTGGGACTGAAGCTTTCTTT
TRBD1,-,TRBJ2-1,TRBV14,CASRQEFPDRGGRNEQFF,TGTGCCAGCCGCCAAGAGTTCCCAGACAGGGGAGGACGGAATGAGCAGTTCTTC
-,-,TRBJ1-6,TRBV6-5,CASSYSGLLPDSPLHF,TGTGCCAGCAGTTACTCCGGACTCCTACCGGATTCACCCCTCCACTTT
TRBD1,few,TRBJ2-2,TRBV20-1,CSARQGANTGELFF,TGCAGTGCTAGACAGGGGGCGAACACCGGGGAGCTGTTTTTT
TRBD2,-,TRBJ2-1,TRBV28,CASSDSGKITEQFF,TGTGCCAGCAGTGATAGCGGGAAGATAACTGAGCAGTTCTTC
TRBD2,-,TRBJ2-2,TRBV6-2/TRBV6-3,CASRPSGGNTGELFF,TGTGCCAGCAGACCCAGCGGGGGGAACACCGGGGAGCTGTTTTTT
TRBD1,-,TRBJ2-1,TRBV9,CASSVGPGQGTNEQFF,TGTGCCAGCAGCGTAGGGCCCGGACAGGGGACCAATGAGCAGTTCTTC
TRBD1,-,TRBJ1-2,TRBV7-9,CASSLSTPRGGGDGYTF,TGTGCCAGCAGCTTAAGTACCCCAAGGGGAGGGGGCGATGGCTACACCTTC
-,few,TRBJ1-1,TRBV5-1,CASRGVSSAPDAGIPLGAFF,TGCGCCAGCAGGGGGGTATCCTCCGCGCCGGATGCCGGTATCCCTCTCGGAGCTTTCTTT
-,many,TRBJ2-7,TRBV7-2,CASERTSSYEQYF,TGTGCCAGCGAGCGTACGAGCTCCTACGAGCAGTACTTC
TRBD1,few,TRBJ1-4,TRBV12-3/TRBV12-4,CASSLLTGTTNEKLFF,TGTGCCAGCAGCCTGTTGACAGGGACGACTAATGAAAAACTGTTTTTT
TRBD2,-,TRBJ2-7,TRBV20-1,CSAPSGRLGGEQYF,TGCAGTGCTCCCAGCGGGAGGCTCGGTGGGGAGCAGTACTTC
TRBD1,-,TRBJ1-1,TRBV28,CASSLPHRQGRAEAFF,TGTGCCAGCAGTTTACCCCACCGACAGGGTCGGGCTGAAGCTTTCTTT
-,-,TRBJ1-1,TRBV28,CASSYGGQNTEAFF,TGTGCCAGCAGTTATGGGGGACAGAACACTGAAGCTTTCTTT
TRBD1,-,TRBJ1-6,TRBV7-8,CASSLETGVNSPLHF,TGTGCCAGCAGCTTAGAGACAGGGGTGAATTCACCCCTACACTTT
-,few,TRBJ2-3,TRBV20-1,CSARVPTGASDTQYF,TGCAGTGCTAGAGTCCCGACGGGAGCGTCAGATACGCAGTATTTT
TRBD1,many,TRBJ2-7,TRBV28,CASSPGTGDLYEQYF,TGTGCCAGCAGTCCCGGGACAGGGGACCTCTACGAGCAGTACTTC
-,-,TRBJ2-3,TRBV27,CASSSYPGIHTDTQYF,TGTGCCAGCAGTTCCTACCCAGGAATTCACACAGATACGCAGTATTTT
-,-,TRBJ2-1,TRBV6-8,CASRSEEGRNEQFF,TGTGCCAGCAGATCTGAGGAGGGCCGGAATGAGCAGTTCTTC
-,-,TRBJ1-4,TRBV20-1,CSARDYAGSNEKLFF,TGCAGTGCTAGAGACTATGCGGGATCAAATGAAAAACTGTTTTTT
TRBD1,few,TRBJ1-2,TRBV12-3/TRBV12-4,CASRYRTGANGYTF,TGTGCCAGCAGGTATCGGACAGGGGCAAATGGCTACACCTTC
TRBD1,few,TRBJ2-7,TRBV7-2,CASSTSRDRASEQYF,TGTGCCAGCAGCACAAGTCGCGACAGGGCCTCCGAGCAGTACTTC
TRBD2,-,TRBJ2-1,TRBV25-1,CASSDAGLAGAIEQFF,TGTGCCAGCAGTGACGCGGGACTAGCGGGAGCCATTGAGCAGTTCTTC
-,few,TRBJ2-6,TRBV4-2,CASSQDRVSGANVLTF,TGTGCCAGCAGCCAAGATCGGGTCTCTGGGGCCAACGTCCTGACTTTC